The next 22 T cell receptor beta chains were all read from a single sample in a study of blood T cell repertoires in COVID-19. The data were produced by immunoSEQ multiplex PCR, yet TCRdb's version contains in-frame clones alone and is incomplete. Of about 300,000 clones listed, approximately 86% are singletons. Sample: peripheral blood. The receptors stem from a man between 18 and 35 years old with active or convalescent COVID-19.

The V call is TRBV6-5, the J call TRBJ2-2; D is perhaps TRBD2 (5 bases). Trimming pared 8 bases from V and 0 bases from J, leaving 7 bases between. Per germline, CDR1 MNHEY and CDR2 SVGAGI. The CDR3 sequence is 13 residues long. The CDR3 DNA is TGTGCCAGCCTACTAGCGAACACCGGGGAGCTGTTTTTT. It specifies CASLLANTGELFF.

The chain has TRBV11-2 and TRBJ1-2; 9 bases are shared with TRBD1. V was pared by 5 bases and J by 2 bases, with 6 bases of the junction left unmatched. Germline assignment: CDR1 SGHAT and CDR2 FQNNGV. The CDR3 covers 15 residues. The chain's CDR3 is CASSARTGENYGYTF. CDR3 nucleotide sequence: TGTGCCAGCAGCGCGCGGACAGGGGAGAACTATGGCTACACCTTC. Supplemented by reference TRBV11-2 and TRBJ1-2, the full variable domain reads EAGVAQSPRYKIIEKRQSVAFWCNPISGHATLYWYQQILGQGPKLLIQFQNNGVVDDSQLPKDRFSAERLKGVDSTLKIQPAKLEDSAVYLCASSARTGENYGYTFGSGTRLTVV.

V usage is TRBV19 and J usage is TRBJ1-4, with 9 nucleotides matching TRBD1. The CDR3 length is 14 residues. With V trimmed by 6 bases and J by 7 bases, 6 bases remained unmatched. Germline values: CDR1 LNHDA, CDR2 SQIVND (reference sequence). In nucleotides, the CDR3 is TGTGCCAGTAGATCCGGGACAGGGAGTGAAAAACTGTTTTTT. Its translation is CASRSGTGSEKLFF.

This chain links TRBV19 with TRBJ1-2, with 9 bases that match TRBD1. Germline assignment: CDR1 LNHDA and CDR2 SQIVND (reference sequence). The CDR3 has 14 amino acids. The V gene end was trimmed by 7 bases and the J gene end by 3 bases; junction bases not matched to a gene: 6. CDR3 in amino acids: CASNRGQGDYGYTF. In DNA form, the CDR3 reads TGTGCCAGTAACCGGGGACAGGGAGACTATGGCTACACCTTC.

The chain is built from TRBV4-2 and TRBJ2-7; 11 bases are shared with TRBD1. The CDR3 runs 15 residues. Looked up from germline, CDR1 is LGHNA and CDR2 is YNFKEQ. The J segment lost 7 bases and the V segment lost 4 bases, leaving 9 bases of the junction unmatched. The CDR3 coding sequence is TGTGCCAGCAGCCCGACCGGACAGGGGGCGCGGGAGCAGTACTTC. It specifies CASSPTGQGAREQYF.

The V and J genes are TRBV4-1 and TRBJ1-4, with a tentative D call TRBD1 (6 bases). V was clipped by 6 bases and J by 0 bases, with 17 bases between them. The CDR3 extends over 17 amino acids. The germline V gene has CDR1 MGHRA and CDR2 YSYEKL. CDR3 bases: TGCGCCAGCAGTCCCAACCCGGACAGTCCAACTAATGAAAAACTGTTTTTT. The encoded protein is CASSPNPDSPTNEKLFF.

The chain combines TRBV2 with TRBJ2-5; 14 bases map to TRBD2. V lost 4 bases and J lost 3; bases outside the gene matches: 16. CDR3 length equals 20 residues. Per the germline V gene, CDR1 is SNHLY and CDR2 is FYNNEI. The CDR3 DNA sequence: TGTGCCAGCAGTGCCCATAAAACGGGACTAGCGGGGGCGAGGGAAGAGACCCAGTACTTC. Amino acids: CASSAHKTGLAGAREETQYF.

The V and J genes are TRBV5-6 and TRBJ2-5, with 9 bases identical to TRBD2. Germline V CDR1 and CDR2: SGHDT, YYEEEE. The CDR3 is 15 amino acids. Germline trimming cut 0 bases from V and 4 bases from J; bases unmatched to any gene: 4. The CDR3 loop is CASSLALAGTETQYF. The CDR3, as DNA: TGTGCCAGCAGCTTGGCCCTAGCGGGGACAGAGACCCAGTACTTC.

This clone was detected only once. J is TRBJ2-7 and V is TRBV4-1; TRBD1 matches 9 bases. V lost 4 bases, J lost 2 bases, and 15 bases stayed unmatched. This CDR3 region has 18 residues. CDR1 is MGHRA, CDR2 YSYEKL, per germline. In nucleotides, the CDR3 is TGCGCCAGCAGCCGATACTTTACCGGGACAGGGTCAACCTACGAGCAGTACTTC. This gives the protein CASSRYFTGTGSTYEQYF.

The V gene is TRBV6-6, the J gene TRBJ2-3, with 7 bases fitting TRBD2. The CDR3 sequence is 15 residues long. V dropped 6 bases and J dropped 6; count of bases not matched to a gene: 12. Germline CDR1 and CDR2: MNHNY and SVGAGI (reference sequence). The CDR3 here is CASRPAGRPADTQYF. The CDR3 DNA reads TGTGCCAGCAGACCAGCGGGGAGACCAGCGGATACGCAGTATTTT.

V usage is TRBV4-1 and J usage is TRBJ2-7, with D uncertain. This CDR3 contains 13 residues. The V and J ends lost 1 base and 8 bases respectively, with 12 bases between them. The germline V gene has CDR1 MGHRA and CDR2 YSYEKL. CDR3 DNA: TGCGCCAGCAGCCAAGTGTTACTCTCCCAGCAGTACTTC. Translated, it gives CASSQVLLSQQYF.

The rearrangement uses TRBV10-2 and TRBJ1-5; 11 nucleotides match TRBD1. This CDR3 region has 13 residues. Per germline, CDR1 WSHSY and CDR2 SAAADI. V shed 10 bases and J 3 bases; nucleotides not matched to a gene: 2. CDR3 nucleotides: TGCGCCATGGGACAGGGGGTCAATCAGCCCCAGCATTTT. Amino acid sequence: CAMGQGVNQPQHF.

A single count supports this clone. The CDR3 loop reads CASSPRMGGSYEQYF. The CDR3 DNA follows: TGTGCCAGTAGTCCTCGGATGGGGGGATCCTACGAGCAGTACTTC. The chain is built from TRBV19 and TRBJ2-7; possibly TRBD2 for D (6 bases). CDR1 and CDR2 (germline): LNHDA, SQIVND (reference sequence). The V and J ends lost 5 bases and 1 base respectively, with 15 bases between them. This CDR3 region has 15 residues.

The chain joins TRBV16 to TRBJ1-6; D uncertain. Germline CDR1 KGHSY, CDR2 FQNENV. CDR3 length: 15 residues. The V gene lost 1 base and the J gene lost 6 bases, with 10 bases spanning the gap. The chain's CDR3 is CASSQFVRGNSPLHF. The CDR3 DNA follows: TGTGCCAGCAGCCAATTTGTCCGGGGTAATTCACCCCTCCACTTT.

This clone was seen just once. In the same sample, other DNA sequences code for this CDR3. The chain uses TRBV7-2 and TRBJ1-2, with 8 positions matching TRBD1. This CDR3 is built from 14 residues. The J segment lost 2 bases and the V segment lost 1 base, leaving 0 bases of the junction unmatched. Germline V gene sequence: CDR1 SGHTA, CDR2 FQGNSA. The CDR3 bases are TGTGCCAGCAGCTTAGGGACAGGGAACTATGGCTACACCTTC. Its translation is CASSLGTGNYGYTF.

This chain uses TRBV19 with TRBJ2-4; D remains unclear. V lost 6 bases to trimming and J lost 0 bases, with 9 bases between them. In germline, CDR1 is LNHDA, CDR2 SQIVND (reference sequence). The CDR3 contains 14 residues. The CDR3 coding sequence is TGTGCCAGTAGGCCTCAGAAAGCCAAAAACATTCAGTACTTC. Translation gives CASRPQKAKNIQYF.

Here the CDR3 reads CASGDRATDTQYF. The CDR3 DNA follows: TGTGCCAGCGGGGACAGGGCCACAGATACGCAGTATTTT. This chain uses TRBV25-1 with TRBJ2-3; TRBD1 agrees at 9 bases. CDR3 size: 13 residues. The V gene end was trimmed by 8 bases and the J gene end by 2 bases; junction bases not matched to a gene: 2. CDR1 is MGHDK, CDR2 SYGVNS, per germline.

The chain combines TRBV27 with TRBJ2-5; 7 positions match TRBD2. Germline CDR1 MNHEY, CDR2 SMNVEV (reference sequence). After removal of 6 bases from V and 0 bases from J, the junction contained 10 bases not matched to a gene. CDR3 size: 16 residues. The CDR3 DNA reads TGTGCCAGCAGACACCGGGACTATCCGTACCAAGAGACCCAGTACTTC. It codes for CASRHRDYPYQETQYF.

The CDR3 loop reads CASSHTWGDTEAFF. CDR3 DNA: TGTGCCAGTAGTCACACCTGGGGGGACACTGAAGCTTTCTTT. The chain links TRBV19 to TRBJ1-1, with D possibly TRBD1 on 5 matching bases. The germline V gene encodes CDR1 LNHDA and CDR2 SQIVND (reference sequence). The V gene lost 5 bases and the J gene lost 3 bases, with 13 bases spanning the gap. The CDR3 runs 14 residues.

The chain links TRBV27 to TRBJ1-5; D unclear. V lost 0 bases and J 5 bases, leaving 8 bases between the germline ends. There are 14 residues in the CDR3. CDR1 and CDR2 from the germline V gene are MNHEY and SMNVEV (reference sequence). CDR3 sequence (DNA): TGTGCCAGCAGTTTATCGATGAGGTATCAGCCCCAGCATTTT. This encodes CASSLSMRYQPQHF.

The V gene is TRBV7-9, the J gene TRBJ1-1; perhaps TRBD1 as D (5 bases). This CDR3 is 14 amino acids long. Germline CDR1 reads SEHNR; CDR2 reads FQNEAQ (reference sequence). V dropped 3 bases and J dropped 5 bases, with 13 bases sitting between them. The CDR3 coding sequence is TGTGCCAGCAGCTTCACCGCGGGGGGGACTGAAGCTTTCTTT. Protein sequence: CASSFTAGGTEAFF. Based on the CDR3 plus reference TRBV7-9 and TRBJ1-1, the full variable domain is DTGVSQNPRHKITKRGQNVTFRCDPISEHNRLYWYRQTLGQGPEFLTYFQNEAQLEKSRLLSDRFSAERPKGSFSTLEIQRTEQGDSAMYLCASSFTAGGTEAFFGQGTRLTVV.

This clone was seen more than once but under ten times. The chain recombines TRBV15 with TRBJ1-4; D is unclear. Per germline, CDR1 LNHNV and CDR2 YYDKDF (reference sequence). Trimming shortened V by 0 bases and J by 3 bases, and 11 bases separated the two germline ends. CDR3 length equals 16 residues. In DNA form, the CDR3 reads TGTGCCACCAGCAGAGATCCGGGATTGGCTAATGAAAAACTGTTTTTT. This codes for CATSRDPGLANEKLFF.